A single sample is the source of the 27 T cell receptor beta chains below, sequenced in a study of blood T cell repertoires in COVID-19. Sequencing used immunoSEQ multiplex PCR; TCRdb keeps in-frame clones, though not all of them. The sample carries tens of thousands of clones, roughly 86% recorded once. Sequencing input: peripheral blood. All receptors derive from a man aged 45 to 65 with active or convalescent COVID-19.

The chain employs TRBV7-9 and TRBJ1-1; 8 bases match TRBD1. V was clipped by 5 bases and J by 7 bases; unmatched bases: 6. The CDR3 covers 13 residues. CDR1 and CDR2 (germline): SEHNR, FQNEAQ (reference sequence). Here the CDR3 reads CASSPGQGVEAFF. The CDR3 DNA reads TGTGCCAGCAGCCCTGGACAGGGTGTTGAAGCTTTCTTT.

J is TRBJ2-7 and V is TRBV20-1, with unresolved D. Trimming took 0 bases from V and 3 from J, leaving 3 bases between them. CDR1 is DFQATT, CDR2 SNEGSKA, per germline (reference sequence). This CDR3 has 11 residues. CDR3 loop: CSARDGYEQYF. Written as DNA, the CDR3 is TGCAGTGCTAGAGACGGCTACGAGCAGTACTTC.

This clone was observed a single time. This rearrangement joins TRBV3-1 (or the pseudogene TRBV3-2) to TRBJ2-2; TRBD1 agrees at 8 bases. The V gene end was trimmed by 4 bases and the J gene end by 1 base; junction bases not matched to a gene: 5. The CDR3 spans 16 residues. Germline V gene sequence: CDR1 LGHDT, CDR2 YNNKEL (reference sequence). The chain's CDR3 is CASSPGQDGNTGELFF. The DNA for the CDR3 is TGTGCCAGCAGCCCGGGACAGGACGGGAACACCGGGGAGCTGTTTTTT.

In DNA form, the CDR3 reads TGTGCCAGCAGCTTTTCAGGGATGAACACTGAAGCTTTCTTT. Translation gives CASSFSGMNTEAFF. The chain has TRBV11-2 and TRBJ1-1, with a tentative D call TRBD1 (5 bases). The germline V gene has CDR1 SGHAT and CDR2 FQNNGV. There are 14 residues in the CDR3. With 3 bases removed from V and 0 bases from J, the gap between germline ends came to 8 bases. Using reference TRBV11-2 and TRBJ1-1 for the parts outside the CDR3, the full variable domain is EAGVAQSPRYKIIEKRQSVAFWCNPISGHATLYWYQQILGQGPKLLIQFQNNGVVDDSQLPKDRFSAERLKGVDSTLKIQPAKLEDSAVYLCASSFSGMNTEAFFGQGTRLTVV.

The rearrangement links TRBV25-1 to TRBJ1-3; D is unclear. CDR3 length equals 17 residues. Germline CDR1 reads MGHDK; CDR2 reads SYGVNS. V lost 0 bases and J lost 1, with 13 bases in between. CDR3 sequence reads: CASSEYKAGRSGNTIYF. Written as DNA, the CDR3 is TGTGCCAGCAGTGAATATAAGGCGGGGAGGTCTGGAAACACCATATATTTT.

The chain uses TRBV18 and TRBJ1-1, with D perhaps matching TRBD1 (5 bases). Germline CDR1 reads KGHSH; CDR2 reads LQKENI. This CDR3 region has 13 residues. Trimming shortened V by 3 bases and J by 6 bases, and 11 bases separated the two germline ends. DNA for the CDR3: TGTGCCAGCTCACCCCCGACAGTATCTGAAGCTTTCTTT. Its protein product is CASSPPTVSEAFF.

J is TRBJ1-4 and V is TRBV5-1, with D possibly matching TRBD1 (5 bases). Germline-derived CDR1 and CDR2 are SGHRS and YFSETQ. Trimming took 1 base from V and 6 from J, leaving 10 bases between them. CDR3 length: 14 residues. In DNA form, the CDR3 reads TGCGCCAGCAGCTTGCTCAGGGCCGATGAAAAACTGTTTTTT. Translation gives CASSLLRADEKLFF.

This rearrangement joins TRBV6-4 to TRBJ2-1; TRBD1 matches at 7 bases. The CDR3 has 13 residues. Trimming removed 3 bases from V and 6 bases from J; junction bases left unmatched: 2. Germline V gene data show CDR1 as MRHNA and CDR2 as SNTAGT. Here the CDR3 DNA reads TGTGCCAGCAGTGATGCAGGGGGCAATGAGCAGTTCTTC. Amino acid sequence: CASSDAGGNEQFF.

The chain has TRBV12-3 or TRBV12-4 and TRBJ1-1; unclear D gene. V was shortened by 7 bases and J by 4 bases, with 13 bases between the two germline ends. CDR3 length: 13 amino acids. CDR3 sequence (DNA): TGTGCCAGCACCCCCCCTTCGTCCACTGAAGCTTTCTTT. Protein: CASTPPSSTEAFF.

The V call is TRBV5-4, the J call TRBJ2-3, with D tentatively TRBD1 (5 bases). The germline V gene has CDR1 SGHNT and CDR2 YYREEE (reference sequence). V lost 0 bases and J 5 bases, leaving 10 bases between the germline ends. This CDR3 contains 14 residues. The CDR3: CASSLEEGEDTQYF. CDR3 bases: TGTGCCAGCAGCTTGGAGGAAGGGGAAGATACGCAGTATTTT.

This chain links TRBV6-2 or TRBV6-3 with TRBJ2-7; D is unclear. V was trimmed by 6 bases and J by 5 bases, leaving 17 bases between them. Germline CDR1 MNHEY, CDR2 SVGEGT. The CDR3 runs 14 residues. In DNA form, the CDR3 reads TGTGCCAGCAGCCCTCCAGTTTGGGCTGACGAGCAGTACGTC. Its protein product is CASSPPVWADEQYV.

This sequence joins TRBV6-4 and TRBJ1-5; possible D gene TRBD1, 6 bases. Deletions cut 2 bases from V and 4 bases from J, with 6 bases between. CDR1 and CDR2 (germline): MRHNA, SNTAGT. This CDR3 is built from 13 residues. CDR3 region: CASSDDRNQPQHF. CDR3 bases: TGTGCCAGCAGTGACGACAGGAATCAGCCCCAGCATTTT.

The chain combines TRBV3-1 (or the pseudogene TRBV3-2) with TRBJ2-1, with D maybe TRBD2 (6 bases). V dropped 4 bases and J dropped 4 bases, with 11 bases sitting between them. CDR1 and CDR2 (germline): LGHDT, YNNKEL (reference sequence). This CDR3 region has 14 residues. CDR3 loop: CASSPRLGYNEQFF. CDR3 in DNA: TGTGCCAGCAGCCCCCGACTAGGGTACAATGAGCAGTTCTTC.

In DNA form, the CDR3 reads TGTGCCAGTCGGCAGGGGAAAACTAATGAAAAACTGTTTTTT. Amino acids: CASRQGKTNEKLFF. The V call is TRBV19, the J call TRBJ1-4, with a weak D call TRBD1 (6 bases). Trimming removed 8 bases at V and 1 base at J, with 11 bases between. The germline V gene has CDR1 LNHDA and CDR2 SQIVND (reference sequence). The CDR3 is 14 residues long.

This clone has only a few counts. This chain connects TRBV11-2 to TRBJ2-7; 10 bases are a match to TRBD2. The CDR3 contains 17 residues. Germline V lookup: CDR1 SGHAT, CDR2 FQNNGV. V gave up 1 base and J gave up 0 bases; unmatched junction bases: 6. The CDR3 protein is CASSLVRAGGPSYEQYF. The CDR3 DNA reads TGTGCCAGCAGCTTAGTACGAGCGGGGGGGCCCTCCTACGAGCAGTACTTC.

The genes are TRBV5-8 and TRBJ2-5, with 9 bases fitting TRBD1. Germline loops: CDR1 SGHTS, CDR2 YDEGEE. CDR3 length equals 13 residues. The J segment lost 3 bases and the V segment lost 4 bases, leaving 1 base of the junction unmatched. The CDR3 here is CASSRDREETQYF. CDR3 sequence (DNA): TGTGCCAGCAGCCGGGACAGGGAAGAGACCCAGTACTTC. The whole variable domain, filled in from reference TRBV5-8 and TRBJ2-5, reads EAGVTQSPTHLIKTRGQQATLRCSPISGHTSVYWYQQALGLGLQFLLWYDEGEERNRGNFPPRFSGRQFPNYSSELNVNALELEDSALYLCASSRDREETQYFGPGTRLLVL.

CDR3 bases: TGTGCCAGCAGATCACAGGGAGGGGGCAATCAGCCCCAGCATTTT. Residues: CASRSQGGGNQPQHF. The rearrangement uses TRBV28 and TRBJ1-5; possibly TRBD1 for D (6 bases). The CDR3 is 15 amino acids. Germline CDR1 reads MDHEN; CDR2 reads SYDVKM. The V and J ends lost 6 bases and 2 bases respectively, with 14 bases between them. Looking up the rest from reference TRBV28 and TRBJ1-5 gives the full variable domain: DVKVTQSSRYLVKRTGEKVFLECVQDMDHENMFWYRQDPGLGLRLIYFSYDVKMKEKGDIPEGYSVSREKKERFSLILESASTNQTSMYLCASRSQGGGNQPQHFGDGTRLSIL.

The V gene is TRBV12-3 or TRBV12-4, the J gene TRBJ2-1; D not resolved. V was trimmed by 6 bases and J by 8 bases, leaving 11 bases between them. CDR3 length: 12 amino acids. The chain's CDR3 is CASSLLVYEQFF. In DNA form, the CDR3 reads TGTGCCAGCAGCCTTTTAGTGTATGAGCAGTTCTTC.

The chain is built from TRBV15 and TRBJ2-7, with TRBD1 identical over 10 bases. Germline CDR1 and CDR2: LNHNV and YYDKDF (reference sequence). The CDR3 extends over 16 amino acids. The ends lost 1 base at V and 5 bases at J; junction bases unmatched: 8. This CDR3 is CATSRAIGTGEHEQYF. The CDR3 nucleotides are TGTGCCACCAGCAGAGCGATCGGGACAGGGGAACACGAGCAGTACTTC.

V is TRBV3-1 (or the pseudogene TRBV3-2) and J is TRBJ2-3; TRBD2 agrees at 16 bases. CDR1 is LGHDT, CDR2 YNNKEL, per germline (reference sequence). The CDR3 contains 19 residues. Germline trimming cut 3 bases from V and 1 base from J; bases unmatched to any gene: 7. The CDR3 DNA reads TGTGCCAGCAGCCATGCCGGGACTAGCGGGGGGGCGGGCACAGATACGCAGTATTTT. Translated, it gives CASSHAGTSGGAGTDTQYF.

This sequence joins TRBV10-2 and TRBJ1-6; D gene ambiguous. The CDR3 length is 15 residues. The V gene's germline CDR1 is WSHSY and CDR2 SAAADI. V dropped 3 bases and J dropped 0 bases, with 6 bases sitting between them. For the CDR3, the DNA is TGCGCCAGCAGTGACTCCGTCTCCTATAATTCACCCCTCCACTTT. Translating it yields CASSDSVSYNSPLHF.

V is TRBV7-8 and J is TRBJ2-4; no clear D. This CDR3 spans 15 amino acids. Germline CDR1 reads SGHVS; CDR2 reads FQNEAQ. V was cut by 1 base and J by 0 bases, with 7 bases left in between. CDR3 nucleotide sequence: TGTGCCAGCAGCTTAGGAGAGCTAGCCAAAAACATTCAGTACTTC. Protein sequence: CASSLGELAKNIQYF.

The rearrangement joins TRBV7-2 to TRBJ2-7; D is undetermined. This CDR3 has 14 residues. The V gene lost 0 bases and the J gene lost 3 bases, with 9 bases spanning the gap. Germline V gene data show CDR1 as SGHTA and CDR2 as FQGNSA. CDR3 in amino acids: CASSLAPEFYEQYV. CDR3 nucleotides: TGTGCCAGCAGCTTAGCGCCGGAGTTCTACGAGCAGTACGTC.

This clone has just one count. The chain links TRBV21-1 to TRBJ2-3; the table's D gene call, TRBD2, was not cross checked with the DNA. TRBV21-1 constitutes a pseudogene. CDR3 length: 20 residues. The CDR3: CASSKAFSGTSGSGTDTQYF. As DNA, the CDR3 is TGTGCCAGCAGCAAAGCCTTCTCCGGGACTAGCGGGTCGGGCACAGATACGCAGTATTTT.

This chain uses TRBV9 with TRBJ2-5, with 11 bases aligning to TRBD2. Germline CDR1 and CDR2: SGDLS and YYNGEE. V gave up 4 bases and J gave up 5 bases; unmatched junction bases: 10. The CDR3 has 16 residues. CDR3 sequence reads: CASSFQGSGGAETQYF. CDR3 bases: TGTGCCAGCAGCTTCCAGGGTAGCGGGGGGGCGGAGACCCAGTACTTC. The entire variable domain, with the rest obtained from reference TRBV9 and TRBJ2-5, is as follows: DSGVTQTPKHLITATGQRVTLRCSPRSGDLSVYWYQQSLDQGLQFLIQYYNGEERAKGNILERFSAQQFPDLHSELNLSSLELGDSALYFCASSFQGSGGAETQYFGPGTRLLVL.

The chain links TRBV7-2 to TRBJ2-3; 9 bases map to TRBD2. CDR1 and CDR2 (germline): SGHTA, FQGNSA. This CDR3 comprises 17 residues. V was clipped by 4 bases and J by 2 bases; unmatched bases: 10. CDR3 region: CASSSLNAGGPTDTQYF. The CDR3, as DNA: TGTGCCAGCAGCTCTTTAAATGCGGGGGGGCCCACAGATACGCAGTATTTT.

In its sample, this clone was seen a few times. This CDR3 reads CASSLGGGQGQPQHF. Here the CDR3 DNA reads TGTGCCAGCAGCTTAGGGGGAGGACAGGGGCAGCCCCAGCATTTT. The chain links TRBV7-6 to TRBJ1-5; 9 nucleotides line up with TRBD1. The CDR3 runs to 15 residues. The junction had 5 bases not matched to a gene; V was cut back by 1 base and J by 7 bases. CDR1 SGHVS and CDR2 FNYEAQ come from the germline V gene.